This T cell receptor (beta chain) was recorded in a study of CXCR3-negative and CXCR3-positive naive CD8 T cells. Regarding the study as a whole: Both of the naive subsets showed about the same high diversity, but memory CD8+ cells had much less. The TRBV-TRBJ usage of naive CXCR3-negative and CXCR3-positive cells was similar, but that of memory cells differed.

The CDR3 totals 14 residues. CDR1 and CDR2 from the germline V gene are MDHEN and SYDVKM. UMI-labeled 5' RACE TRB cDNA libraries were prepared from the cells. TCRdb re-called the 5' RACE reads and shows each CDR3 protein once, DNA omitted. The sample has approximately 58,000 distinct CDR3 sequences. Every CD8+ subset sample held 300,000 flow-sorted cells, done in triplicate. CD45RO-CCR7+CD27+CD95- expression identified naive CD8+ T cells. Comment on this clonotype: Its cognate antigen is unknown.

This receptor was identified in a human donor in good health. Some clones in this sample may be carry-over from other donors' samples. This chain uses TRBV28 with TRBJ2-7; TCRdb proposes TRBD1, but this gene call is untestable without DNA. The sample consisted of naive CXCR3- CD8+ T cells from blood. Indicated subset: CD45RO-CCR7+CD27+CD95- naive CD8+ T cells lacking CXCR3 (TNR3-). This chain's CDR3 is CASSPLRGAVEQYF.